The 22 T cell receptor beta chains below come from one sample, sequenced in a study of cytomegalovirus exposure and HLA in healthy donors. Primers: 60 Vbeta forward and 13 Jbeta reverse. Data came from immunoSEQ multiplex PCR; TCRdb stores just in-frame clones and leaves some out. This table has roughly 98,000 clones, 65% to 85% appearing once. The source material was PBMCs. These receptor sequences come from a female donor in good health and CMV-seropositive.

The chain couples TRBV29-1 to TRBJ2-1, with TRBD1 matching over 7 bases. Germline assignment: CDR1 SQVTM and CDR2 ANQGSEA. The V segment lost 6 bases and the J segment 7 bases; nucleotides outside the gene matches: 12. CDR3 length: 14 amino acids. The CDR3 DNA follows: TGCAGCGTGGCCGGGACAGAATTCGGGAATGAGCAGTTCTTC. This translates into CSVAGTEFGNEQFF.

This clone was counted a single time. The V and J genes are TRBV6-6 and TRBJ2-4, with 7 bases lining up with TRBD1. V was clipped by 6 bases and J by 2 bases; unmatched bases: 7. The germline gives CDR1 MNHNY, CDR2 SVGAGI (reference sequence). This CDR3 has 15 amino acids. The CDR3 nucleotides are TGTGCCAGCAGCAGTGACAGGGAAACCAAAAACATTCAGTACTTC. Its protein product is CASSSDRETKNIQYF.

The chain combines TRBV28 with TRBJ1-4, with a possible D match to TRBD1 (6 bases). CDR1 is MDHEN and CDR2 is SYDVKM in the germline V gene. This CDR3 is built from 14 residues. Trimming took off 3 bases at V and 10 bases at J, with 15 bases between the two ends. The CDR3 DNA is TGTGCCAGCAGTTTTGACAGGCTGCAGGGAAAACTGTTTTTT. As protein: CASSFDRLQGKLFF.

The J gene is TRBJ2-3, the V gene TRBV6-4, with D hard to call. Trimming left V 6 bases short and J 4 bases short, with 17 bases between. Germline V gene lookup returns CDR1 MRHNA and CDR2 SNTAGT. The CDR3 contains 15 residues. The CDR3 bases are TGTGCCAGCAGCCCTGGTGTGAGGTCGGCAGATACGCAGTATTTT. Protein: CASSPGVRSADTQYF.

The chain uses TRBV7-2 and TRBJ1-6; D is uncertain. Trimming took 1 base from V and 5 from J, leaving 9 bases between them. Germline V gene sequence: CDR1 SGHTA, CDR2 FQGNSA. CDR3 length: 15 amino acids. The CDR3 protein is CASSLGPPDNSPLHF. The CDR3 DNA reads TGTGCCAGCAGCTTAGGCCCCCCGGATAATTCACCCCTCCACTTT.

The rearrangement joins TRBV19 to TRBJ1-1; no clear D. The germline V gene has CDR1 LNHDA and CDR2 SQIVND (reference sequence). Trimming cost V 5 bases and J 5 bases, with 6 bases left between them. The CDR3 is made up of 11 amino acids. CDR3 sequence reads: CASSLRTEAFF. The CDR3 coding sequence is TGTGCCAGTAGTCTCCGGACTGAAGCTTTCTTT. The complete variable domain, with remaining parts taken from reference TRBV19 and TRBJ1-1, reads DGGITQSPKYLFRKEGQNVTLSCEQNLNHDAMYWYRQDPGQGLRLIYYSQIVNDFQKGDIAEGYSVSREKKESFPLTVTSAQKNPTAFYLCASSLRTEAFFGQGTRLTVV.

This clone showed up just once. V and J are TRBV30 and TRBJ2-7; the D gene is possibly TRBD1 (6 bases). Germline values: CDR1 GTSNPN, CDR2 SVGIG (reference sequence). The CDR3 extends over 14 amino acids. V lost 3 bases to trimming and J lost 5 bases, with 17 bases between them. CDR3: CAWRTGTKSHEQYF. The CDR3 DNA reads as TGTGCCTGGAGGACCGGGACAAAGTCCCACGAGCAGTACTTC. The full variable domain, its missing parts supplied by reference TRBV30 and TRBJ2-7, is SQTIHQWPATLVQPVGSPLSLECTVEGTSNPNLYWYRQAAGRGLQLLFYSVGIGQISSEVPQNLSASRPQDRQFILSSKKLLLSDSGFYLCAWRTGTKSHEQYFGPGTRLTVT.

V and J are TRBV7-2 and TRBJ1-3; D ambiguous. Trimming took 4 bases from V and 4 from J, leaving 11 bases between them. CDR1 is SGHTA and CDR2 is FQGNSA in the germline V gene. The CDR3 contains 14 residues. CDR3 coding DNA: TGTGCCAGCAGCTCCCGCGGGAAGGGAAACACCATATATTTT. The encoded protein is CASSSRGKGNTIYF.

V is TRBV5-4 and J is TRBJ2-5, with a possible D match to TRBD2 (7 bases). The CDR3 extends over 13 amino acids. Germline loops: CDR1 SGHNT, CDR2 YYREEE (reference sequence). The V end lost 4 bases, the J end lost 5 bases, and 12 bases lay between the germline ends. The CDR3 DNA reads TGTGCCAGCAGCGAGGGGGGGCCGGAGACCCAGTACTTC. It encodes CASSEGGPETQYF.

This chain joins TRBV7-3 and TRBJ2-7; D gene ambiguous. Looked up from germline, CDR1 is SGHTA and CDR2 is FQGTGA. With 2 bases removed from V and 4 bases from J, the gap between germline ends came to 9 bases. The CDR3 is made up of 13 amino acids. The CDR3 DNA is TGTGCCAGCAGCTTAGGCGGCGAATACGAGCAGTACTTC. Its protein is CASSLGGEYEQYF.

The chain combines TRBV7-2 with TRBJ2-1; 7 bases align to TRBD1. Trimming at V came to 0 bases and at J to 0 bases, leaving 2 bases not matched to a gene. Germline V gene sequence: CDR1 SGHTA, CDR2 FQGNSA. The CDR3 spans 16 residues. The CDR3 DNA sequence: TGTGCCAGCAGCTTAGCTCAGGGGGTCTCCTACAATGAGCAGTTCTTC. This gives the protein CASSLAQGVSYNEQFF.

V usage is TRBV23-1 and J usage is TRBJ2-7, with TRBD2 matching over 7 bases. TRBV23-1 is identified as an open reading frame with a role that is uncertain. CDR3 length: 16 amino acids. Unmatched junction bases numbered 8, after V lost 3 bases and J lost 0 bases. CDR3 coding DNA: TGCGCCAGCAGTCATTACCGAGCGGGGCCCTCCTACGAGCAGTACTTC. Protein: CASSHYRAGPSYEQYF.

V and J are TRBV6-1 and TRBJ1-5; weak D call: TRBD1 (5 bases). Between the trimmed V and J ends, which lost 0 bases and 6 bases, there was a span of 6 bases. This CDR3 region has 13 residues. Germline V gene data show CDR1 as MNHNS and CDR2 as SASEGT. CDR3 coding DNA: TGTGCCAGCAGTGAAGCAAGGGGTCAGCCCCAGCATTTT. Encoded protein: CASSEARGQPQHF.

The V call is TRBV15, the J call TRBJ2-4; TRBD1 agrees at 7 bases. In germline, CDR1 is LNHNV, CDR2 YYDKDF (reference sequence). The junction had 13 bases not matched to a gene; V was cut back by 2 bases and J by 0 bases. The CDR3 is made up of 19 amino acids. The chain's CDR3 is CATSRPGQVRGIAKNIQYF. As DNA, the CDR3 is TGTGCCACCAGCAGACCCGGACAGGTAAGGGGGATAGCCAAAAACATTCAGTACTTC.

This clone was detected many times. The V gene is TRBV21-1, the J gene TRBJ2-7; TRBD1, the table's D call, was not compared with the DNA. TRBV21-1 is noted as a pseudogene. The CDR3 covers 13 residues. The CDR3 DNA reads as TGTGCCAGCAGCACAGGGGGCTCCTACGAGCAGTACTTC. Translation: CASSTGGSYEQYF.

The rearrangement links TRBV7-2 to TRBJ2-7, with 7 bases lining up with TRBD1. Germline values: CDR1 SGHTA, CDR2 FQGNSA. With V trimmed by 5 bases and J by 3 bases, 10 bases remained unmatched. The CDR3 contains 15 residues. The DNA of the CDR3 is TGTGCCAGCAGCCCTTCTGAGGGGGCCAGCTACGAGCAGTACTTC. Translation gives CASSPSEGASYEQYF.

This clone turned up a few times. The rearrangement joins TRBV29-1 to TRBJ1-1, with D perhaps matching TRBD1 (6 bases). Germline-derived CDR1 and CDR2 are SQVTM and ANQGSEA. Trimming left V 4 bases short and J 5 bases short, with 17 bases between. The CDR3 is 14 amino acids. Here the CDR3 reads CSVGMTQGRTEAFF. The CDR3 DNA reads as TGCAGCGTTGGTATGACTCAGGGGAGAACTGAAGCTTTCTTT.

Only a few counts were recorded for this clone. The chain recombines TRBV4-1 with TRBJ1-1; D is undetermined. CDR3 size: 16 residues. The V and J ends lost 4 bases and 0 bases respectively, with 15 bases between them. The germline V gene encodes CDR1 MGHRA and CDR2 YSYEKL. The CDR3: CASSPVGRRLNTEAFF. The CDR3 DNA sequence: TGCGCCAGCAGCCCGGTCGGCAGGCGCTTGAACACTGAAGCTTTCTTT.

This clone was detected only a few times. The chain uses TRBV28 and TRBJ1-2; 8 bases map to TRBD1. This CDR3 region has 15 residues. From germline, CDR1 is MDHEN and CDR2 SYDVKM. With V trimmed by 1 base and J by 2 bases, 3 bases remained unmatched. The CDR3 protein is CASSLSGQENYGYTF. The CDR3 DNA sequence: TGTGCCAGCAGTTTATCGGGACAGGAGAACTATGGCTACACCTTC.

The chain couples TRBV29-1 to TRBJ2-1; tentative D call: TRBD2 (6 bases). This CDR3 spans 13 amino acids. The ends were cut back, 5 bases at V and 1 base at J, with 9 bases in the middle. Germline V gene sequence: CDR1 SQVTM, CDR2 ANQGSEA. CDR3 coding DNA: TGCAGCGTTCGGGAGCGGTCCTACAATGAGCAGTTCTTC. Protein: CSVRERSYNEQFF.

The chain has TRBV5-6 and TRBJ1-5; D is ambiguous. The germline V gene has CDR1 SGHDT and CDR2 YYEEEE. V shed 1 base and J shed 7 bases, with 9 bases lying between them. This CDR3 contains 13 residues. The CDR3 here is CASSLTAGQPQHF. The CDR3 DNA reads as TGTGCCAGCAGCTTGACGGCCGGGCAGCCCCAGCATTTT.

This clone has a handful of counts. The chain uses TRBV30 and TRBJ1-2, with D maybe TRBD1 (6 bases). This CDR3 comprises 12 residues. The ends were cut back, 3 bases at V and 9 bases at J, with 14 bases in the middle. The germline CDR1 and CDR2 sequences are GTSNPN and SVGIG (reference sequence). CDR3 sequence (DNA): TGTGCCTGGAGAACCGGGGACATACGCTACACCTTC. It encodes CAWRTGDIRYTF. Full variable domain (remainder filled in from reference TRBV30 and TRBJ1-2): SQTIHQWPATLVQPVGSPLSLECTVEGTSNPNLYWYRQAAGRGLQLLFYSVGIGQISSEVPQNLSASRPQDRQFILSSKKLLLSDSGFYLCAWRTGDIRYTFGSGTRLTVV.